The clone carrying this T cell receptor beta chain was seen many times. Its matching antigen is unknown. No fewer than 7 million PBMCs went into each sample. Primed by a sample-barcoded 5' primer and a J-beta primer mix, a second PCR proceeded for roughly 6 to 12 cycles. TCRdb redid the calling of the 5' RACE reads with MiXCR, one entry per CDR3 protein. The data hold around 1,500,000 distinct CDR3 sequences, with 28% observed a single time. CDR1 and CDR2 (germline): SQVTM, ANQGSEA. V was clipped by 6 bases and J by 4 bases; unmatched bases: 7. This CDR3 region has 14 residues. The data were obtained in a study of blood T cells in healthy people across ages. Study-wide results and caveats: Naive T cell percentage showed a strong correlation with TCR beta diversity.

The rearrangement uses TRBV29-1 and TRBJ2-3; TRBD2 matches 10 bases. Source material: blood. This receptor was obtained from a woman under 40 in good health. The CDR3 loop is CSVAAGGTADTQYF. CDR3 in DNA: TGCAGCGTCGCAGCGGGGGGGACCGCAGATACGCAGTATTTT.